This is a list of T cell receptor beta chains from one sample in a study of T cell responses to AZD1222 COVID-19 vaccine. Profiled with immunoSEQ multiplex PCR; TCRdb holds only in-frame clones, not every one. The sample records some 150,000 clones, roughly nine tenths being singletons. Specimen: peripheral blood, collected on day 0 of AZD1222 vaccination. Receptors were obtained from an adult in good health. Each CDR3 is given with its conserved first and last residue. The D gene is left open where the match is weak. Clone size is stated in some rows and not others, as once, few, many or a class when expanded.

12	TRBD1	NA	TRBV7-9	TRBJ2-7	TGTGCCAGCGATAACAGGGGGAGTAAGCAGTACTTC	CASDNRGSKQYF
16	TRBD1	once	TRBV5-4	TRBJ1-6	TGTGCCAGCAGCTTTTTCTTGGACAGGGCGAATTCACCCCTCCACTTT	CASSFFLDRANSPLHF
14	NA	few	TRBV28	TRBJ1-6	TGTGCCAGCAGTGGGGACCGCAAAAATTCACCCCTCCACTTT	CASSGDRKNSPLHF
15	NA	NA	TRBV4-3	TRBJ2-1	TGCGCCAGCAGCCAAGGCACCACGGGGTACAATGAGCAGTTCTTC	CASSQGTTGYNEQFF
16	NA	NA	TRBV7-9	TRBJ1-1	TGTGCCAGCAGCTTTCGAACCCAGGGGTTGAACACTGAAGCTTTCTTT	CASSFRTQGLNTEAFF
13	NA	NA	TRBV27	TRBJ2-1	TGTGCCAGCAGTTTTGACAGGCTGGAGGAGCAGTTCTTC	CASSFDRLEEQFF
13	TRBD1	NA	TRBV2	TRBJ1-6	TGTGCCAGCAGCGACAGGGATAATTCACCCCTCCACTTT	CASSDRDNSPLHF
14	NA	NA	TRBV5-6	TRBJ1-1	TGTGCCAGCAGCCAAACAGGCCTGAACACTGAAGCTTTCTTT	CASSQTGLNTEAFF
16	NA	NA	TRBV6-1	TRBJ2-1	TGTGCCAGCAGTGAAGACGACTACTACTCCTACAATGAGCAGTTCTTC	CASSEDDYYSYNEQFF
16	TRBD2	NA	TRBV19	TRBJ2-1	TGTGCCAGTAGTAACCAAGCGGGAGGCACACACAATGAGCAGTTCTTC	CASSNQAGGTHNEQFF
16	NA	NA	TRBV5-6	TRBJ1-3	TGTGCCAGCAGCGCAACGCAGCATCTCTCTGGAAACACCATATATTTT	CASSATQHLSGNTIYF
14	NA	NA	TRBV6-5	TRBJ2-7	TGTGCCAGCAGTTACTCTACAGGGTTCTACGAGCAGTACTTC	CASSYSTGFYEQYF
18	NA	NA	TRBV7-3	TRBJ2-1	TGTGCCAGCAGCTCCCCAGTCGGTCAGGGTTTGGAAAACAATGAGCAGTTCTTC	CASSSPVGQGLENNEQFF
16	TRBD2	NA	TRBV7-9	TRBJ2-1	TGTGCCAGCAGCCCCCGTAGCGGGGGCTCCTACAATGAGCAGTTCTTC	CASSPRSGGSYNEQFF
15	NA	NA	TRBV7-9	TRBJ1-1	TGTGCCAGCAGCTTCTTCACGGGAACGAACACTGAAGCTTTCTTT	CASSFFTGTNTEAFF
14	TRBD1	NA	TRBV5-1	TRBJ2-1	TGCGCCAGCAGCCAAGGGACAGCCTACAATGAGCAGTTCTTC	CASSQGTAYNEQFF
14	TRBD2	NA	TRBV6-5	TRBJ2-7	TGTGCCAGCCTAGGAACTAGCGTATCCTACGAGCAGTACTTC	CASLGTSVSYEQYF
13	NA	NA	TRBV7-9	TRBJ2-1	TGTGCCAGCAGCTCTAGTTTCTACAATGAGCAGTTCTTC	CASSSSFYNEQFF
15	NA	NA	TRBV15	TRBJ1-4	TGTGCCACCAGCAGAGACGGGCAGGGAGGCGAAAAACTGTTTTTT	CATSRDGQGGEKLFF
15	NA	NA	TRBV6-2/TRBV6-3	TRBJ2-2	TGTGCCAGCAGTTCAGGGACACCTCACACCGGGGAGCTGTTTTTT	CASSSGTPHTGELFF
14	NA	NA	TRBV19	TRBJ1-3	TGTGCCAGTAGTAGTTCCTTCTCTGGAAACACCATATATTTT	CASSSSFSGNTIYF
15	NA	NA	TRBV4-3	TRBJ1-1	TGCGCCAGCAGCCAAGATGGCAGAGCGAACACTGAAGCTTTCTTT	CASSQDGRANTEAFF
15	NA	NA	TRBV28	TRBJ2-1	TGTGCCAGCATTAGGGACTTGAACTCCTACAATGAGCAGTTCTTC	CASIRDLNSYNEQFF
13	NA	NA	TRBV4-2	TRBJ2-7	TGTGCCAGCAGCCGTGGTCTGGTCTACGAGCAGTACTTC	CASSRGLVYEQYF
14	NA	NA	TRBV7-9	TRBJ2-3	TGTGCCAGCAGCTTAGCGCAGGCTTCCGATACGCAGTATTTT	CASSLAQASDTQYF
16	NA	NA	TRBV3-1/TRBV3-2	TRBJ1-3	TGTGCCAGCAGCCAAAAAGGTACGGGGACTGGAAACACCATATATTTT	CASSQKGTGTGNTIYF
16	TRBD1	few	TRBV7-3	TRBJ2-5	TGTGCCAGCAGTCCTGGAAGGGGACAGGGCCAAGAGACCCAGTACTTC	CASSPGRGQGQETQYF
16	NA	NA	TRBV5-1	TRBJ2-5	TGCGCCAGCAGCTTGGGGGCGGCTATTGTTCAAGAGACCCAGTACTTC	CASSLGAAIVQETQYF
14	NA	NA	TRBV6-5	TRBJ2-7	TGTGCCAGCAGTTACTCGGGCACTGGGGGAGAGCAGTACTTC	CASSYSGTGGEQYF
15	TRBD1	few	TRBV19	TRBJ2-7	TGTGCCAGTAGGTCCACGGACAGGGAGACAAGCGAGCAGTACTTC	CASRSTDRETSEQYF
16	NA	NA	TRBV14	TRBJ1-2	TGTGCCAGCAGCCACGACGGCGACAGGACTGTCTATGGCTACACCTTC	CASSHDGDRTVYGYTF
15	NA	NA	TRBV7-2	TRBJ1-5	TGTGCCAGCACACTTATTGGCAGGAGGGGTCAGCCCCAGCATTTT	CASTLIGRRGQPQHF
18	NA	NA	TRBV21-1	TRBJ2-5	TGTGCCAGCAGCAACGACGGGACGCGGGGACCGACACAAGAGACCCAGTACTTC	CASSNDGTRGPTQETQYF
16	NA	once	TRBV5-4	TRBJ2-7	TGTGCCAGCAGCTTGGGATCGACGAGAGCGCCCTACGAGCAGTACTTC	CASSLGSTRAPYEQYF
16	NA	few	TRBV6-2/TRBV6-3	TRBJ1-2	TGTGCCAGCAGTGGACCCAAGGGCAGCAAAGGTTATGGCTACACCTTC	CASSGPKGSKGYGYTF
14	TRBD1	NA	TRBV7-8	TRBJ1-1	TGTGCCAGCAGCCGCGACAGGGGAAAAACTGAAGCTTTCTTT	CASSRDRGKTEAFF